This TCR beta chain originates from a study of cytomegalovirus exposure and HLA in healthy donors. Study results and caveats: Later findings reportedly placed an Asian-associated ancestry cluster below the approximately 650-donor mean for N-insertions. Earlier findings revealed that most TCR beta V segments proved productive either about 87% or about 30% of the time. Researchers counted roughly 150 TCR beta chains as cytomegalovirus-associated. CMV serostatus was the only immune exposure information that was available.

The PCR was carried out with 60 Vbeta primers and 13 Jbeta primers. TCRdb's table, derived via immunoSEQ multiplex PCR, lists solely in-frame clones and lacks some. The sample holds roughly 150,000 clones, about 85% seen once. Points on this clone: Its antigen is not identified.

From germline, CDR1 is SGHTA and CDR2 FQGNSA. The CDR3 is made up of 15 amino acids. The V gene lost 1 base and the J gene lost 0 bases, with 10 bases spanning the gap. The rearrangement uses TRBV7-2 and TRBJ2-7; D uncertain. The clonotype originates from a woman under 30 in good health and CMV-seronegative. Sequencing input: PBMCs. In DNA, the CDR3 is TGTGCCAGCAGCTTAGACCCAGCGCGCTCCTACGAGCAGTACTTC. Its protein is CASSLDPARSYEQYF.